This T cell receptor beta chain was sequenced for a study of T cell responses to AZD1222 COVID-19 vaccine. TCRdb keeps only in-frame clones here, not all; method: immunoSEQ multiplex PCR. The data show about 150,000 clones, with about nine tenths seen just once and 4.5% to 6.5% held by the top ten. The CDR3 contains 14 residues. V shed 0 bases and J shed 5 bases, with 12 bases lying between them. The germline V gene has CDR1 SGHDT and CDR2 YYEEEE. This receptor was obtained from an adult in good health. The source was peripheral blood, collected on day 0 of AZD1222 vaccination. The chain uses TRBV5-6 and TRBJ2-7, with no clear D. The CDR3 DNA follows: TGTGCCAGCAGCTTGGGGGTGGCTAGGGACGAGCAGTACTTC. Amino acid sequence: CASSLGVARDEQYF.